This T cell receptor (beta chain) was found in a study of Ad26.COV2.S vaccination and SARS-CoV-2 variants. Study outcomes and limitations: It was vaccine recipients, not placebo recipients, who had the higher spike-specific TCR breadth. After vaccination, substantial breadth of spike-specific CD8+ and CD4+ responses was reported.

Assay: immunoSEQ multiplex PCR; the TCRdb copy retains only in-frame clones and omits some. The sample holds roughly 680,000 clones, about 90% seen once. Remarks on this clone: Its antigen is still unknown. The junction does not match germline at one end; this may be a read error.

Treatment described: roughly 19 received Ad26.COV2.S at low or high dose, single or two shots; 5 received placebo; per-sample allocation not given. Each sample was drawn 63 days after the first injection (of vaccine or placebo). The CDR3 runs to 16 residues. From germline, CDR1 is SNHLY and CDR2 FYNNEI. This clonotype was obtained from a person between 18 and 59 years old who received the Ad26.COV2.S COVID-19 vaccine or a placebo. This chain joins TRBV2 and TRBJ2-5; TRBD2 agrees at 9 bases. The sequencing here drew on peripheral blood, taken in a trial of Ad26.COV2.S vaccine versus placebo. This chain's CDR3 is CASREGTSRIQETQYF. In nucleotides, the CDR3 is TGTGCCAGCAGGGAAGGGACTAGCCGAATCCAAGAGACCCAGTACTTC.